This entry concerns a single TCR beta chain. This clone was seen just once. Its antigen remains undetermined. No per-base quality is available; no much larger clone lies one base away. The collaborating institutions used their own protocols to collect whole blood in K2EDTA tubes. For TCRbeta analysis, collaborators shipped samples as frozen whole blood, isolated PBMCs, or DNA extracted from either of those sample types. The data are from a study of blood T cell repertoires in COVID-19 (TCRdb year 2020). Broadly, across the study: The collaborator samples originated in the United States, Italy and Spain and spanned the acute and convalescent phases of COVID-19. The prospective study material was composed of cDNA or gDNA derived from T cells, B-cell-depleted T cells, or PBMCs. The dataset comprised deeply sampled blood TCRbeta repertoires from subjects exposed to, actively infected with, or recovered from COVID-19. A freely available public database, intended as a resource for researchers studying the immune response to SARS-CoV-2, is where the repertoires were released. The samples were drawn from two sources: the first 160 participants of the ongoing ImmuneRACE study, and over 950 subjects contributed by 6 global collaborators. A de-identified subject ID, COVID-19 status, age in years and sex were almost always included in the sample metadata. HLA class I and class II types, where available, came from metadata supplied by the sample provider rather than from assay-based typing.

Spanning cysteine to phenylalanine, the CDR3 consists of 13 amino acids. The DNA shown is the 39-base CDR3, in frame from base 1. CDR1 and CDR2 were assigned from the germline V gene as MNHEY and SVGEGT. V loses 5 bases at its end and J loses 5 bases; junction bases beyond the gene matches: 2. TCRbeta CDR3 regions were amplified from genomic DNA by means of the immunoSEQ Assay, a bias-controlled multiplex PCR. As for the authors' bioinformatics: The number of nucleated cells in each sample was estimated by amplification of reference gene primers within the assay. To quantify the absolute abundance of each unique TCRbeta CDR3 rearrangement, sequence reads were collapsed and filtered. For each sample, productive Simpson clonality was calculated as the square root of Simpson's diversity index over productive rearrangements. What TCRdb holds here is the immuneACCESS table cut down to in-frame rearrangements. Part of the clones is not present; checked against another copy, under half of the missing clones reflect an unresolved V gene, and the others are unexplained. D and trimming come from the DNA, and the V and J calls and clone size come from that table. Counted in this sample were under 70,000 clones; approximately 88% of them appeared once. Approximately 6.4% of the sample comes from the top ten.

Study-wide conclusions, independent of this receptor: The amount of clinical and demographic metadata varied by source and participant and was provided uncurated.

Sample: peripheral blood. The chain uses TRBV6-2 or TRBV6-3 and TRBJ2-2; a stretch of 7 junction bases matches TRBD1. This TCR came from a woman aged 65 to 85 with acute or convalescent COVID-19. The bases are TGTGCCAGCAGTGTACAGGGGACCGGGGAGCTGTTTTTT. Protein translation: CASSVQGTGELFF.